The T cell receptor (beta chain) under discussion was sequenced for a study of blood T cell repertoires in COVID-19. Study context: COVID-19 samples from acute and convalescent phases originated in the United States, Italy and Spain. T cells, B-cell-depleted T cells, or PBMCs provided the cDNA or gDNA that served as material.

Per the authors' pipeline: Estimates of nucleated cell counts were drawn from the amplification of reference gene primers. The assay was immunoSEQ multiplex PCR, and TCRdb's table has in-frame clones only and misses some. V and J calls and clone size are as listed in that table; D and trimming were resolved from the DNA. This table has under 130,000 clones, 65% to 90% appearing once. CDR1 is SEHNR and CDR2 is FQNEAQ in the germline V gene (reference sequence). This CDR3 comprises 16 residues. Trimming stripped 0 bases from V and 15 bases from J, with 21 bases between. Sequencing was carried out using peripheral blood. V is TRBV7-9 and J is TRBJ1-6; weak D call: TRBD1 (6 bases). This TCR derives from a man aged 45-65 years with acute or convalescent COVID-19. The CDR3 protein is CASSLALTGSNFGLHF. In nucleotides, the CDR3 is TGTGCCAGCAGCTTAGCCCTGACAGGCTCCAATTTCGGCCTCCACTTT.